These T cell receptor beta chains were read from a single sample in a study of blood T cell repertoires in COVID-19. Measured with immunoSEQ multiplex PCR; TCRdb has only the in-frame clones, and not every one. The sample shows over 150,000 clones, over 75% of them seen only once. Source material: peripheral blood. All receptors come from a woman aged 70-85 years with acute or convalescent COVID-19. CDR3s include the opening cysteine and the closing phenylalanine or tryptophan. D genes are given only for firm matches. The size of a clone is reported for some rows only, either as once, few or many, or as a class for expanded clones.

D: NA
J: TRBJ1-2
V: TRBV3-1/TRBV3-2
size: few
CDR3: CASSELGRNYGYTF
DNA: TGTGCCAGCAGCGAGTTGGGGAGGAACTATGGCTACACCTTC

D: NA
J: TRBJ2-1
V: TRBV5-1
size: NA
CDR3: CASSPLLSSGSYNEQFF
DNA: TGCGCCAGCAGCCCTCTCTTGAGTTCCGGCTCCTACAATGAGCAGTTCTTC

D: NA
J: TRBJ1-5
V: TRBV6-5
size: NA
CDR3: CASSSQGSSNQPQHF
DNA: TGTGCCAGCAGTTCGCAGGGGAGTAGCAATCAGCCCCAGCATTTT

D: NA
J: TRBJ2-7
V: TRBV5-1
size: NA
CDR3: CASSLFPRGKSYEQYF
DNA: TGCGCCAGCAGCTTGTTTCCCAGGGGCAAATCCTACGAGCAGTACTTC

D: NA
J: TRBJ2-3
V: TRBV7-2
size: once
CDR3: CASKNDGLITDTQYF
DNA: TGTGCCAGCAAGAACGATGGACTGATCACAGATACGCAGTATTTT

D: NA
J: TRBJ2-6
V: TRBV30
size: few
CDR3: CAWSGQRPSGANVLTF
DNA: TGTGCCTGGAGTGGACAGAGACCCTCTGGGGCCAACGTCCTGACTTTC

D: NA
J: TRBJ1-4
V: TRBV7-2
size: NA
CDR3: CASSWAGEEKLFF
DNA: TGTGCCAGCAGCTGGGCCGGTGAAGAAAAACTGTTTTTT

D: TRBD1
J: TRBJ1-4
V: TRBV27
size: once
CDR3: CASSPVATLWTGKVEKLFF
DNA: TGTGCCAGCAGTCCGGTCGCGACCTTGTGGACAGGGAAAGTTGAAAAACTGTTTTTT

D: NA
J: TRBJ2-7
V: TRBV6-2/TRBV6-3
size: NA
CDR3: CASSYDQVSYEQYF
DNA: TGTGCCAGCAGTTACGACCAGGTCTCCTACGAGCAGTACTTC

D: NA
J: TRBJ2-3
V: TRBV18
size: NA
CDR3: CASSRGRGDTQYF
DNA: TGTGCCAGCTCACGCGGCCGGGGAGATACGCAGTATTTT

D: TRBD1
J: TRBJ1-2
V: TRBV7-9
size: many
CDR3: CASSLLGTGDNYGYTF
DNA: TGTGCCAGCAGCTTACTCGGCACAGGGGATAACTATGGCTACACCTTC

D: NA
J: TRBJ2-6
V: TRBV7-3
size: once
CDR3: CASSSIRQSGANVLTF
DNA: TGTGCCAGCAGCTCTATTCGACAGTCTGGGGCCAACGTCCTGACTTTC

D: NA
J: TRBJ1-5
V: TRBV7-3
size: once
CDR3: CASSLIYQGFWQPQHF
DNA: TGTGCCAGCAGCTTAATTTACCAGGGATTCTGGCAGCCCCAGCATTTT

D: NA
J: TRBJ2-3
V: TRBV19
size: few
CDR3: CASGRVTDTQYF
DNA: TGTGCTTCGGGCAGGGTCACAGATACGCAGTATTTT

D: NA
J: TRBJ2-1
V: TRBV20-1
size: NA
CDR3: CSASRREDFREQFF
DNA: TGCAGTGCTAGTCGGAGGGAGGATTTCAGGGAGCAGTTCTTC

D: TRBD1
J: TRBJ1-5
V: TRBV5-6
size: NA
CDR3: CASSSWGGTGKNQPQHF
DNA: TGTGCCAGCAGCTCCTGGGGTGGGACAGGGAAAAATCAGCCCCAGCATTTT

D: NA
J: TRBJ2-1
V: TRBV5-1
size: NA
CDR3: CASSREWVREAEQFF
DNA: TGCGCCAGCAGCAGGGAGTGGGTGAGAGAAGCGGAGCAGTTCTTC

D: TRBD1
J: TRBJ1-6
V: TRBV4-1
size: NA
CDR3: CASSQTGGSGVNSPLHF
DNA: TGCGCCAGCAGCCAGACAGGGGGCTCGGGGGTAAATTCACCCCTCCACTTT

D: TRBD1
J: TRBJ2-2
V: TRBV30
size: NA
CDR3: CAWGTGTGSGELFF
DNA: TGTGCCTGGGGGACCGGGACAGGGAGCGGGGAGCTGTTTTTT

D: NA
J: TRBJ1-2
V: TRBV29-1
size: NA
CDR3: CSVEGGQLGYGYTF
DNA: TGCAGCGTTGAGGGGGGTCAGCTGGGCTATGGCTACACCTTC

D: TRBD2
J: TRBJ2-7
V: TRBV4-1
size: NA
CDR3: CASSRGKLADSSYEQYF
DNA: TGCGCCAGCAGCCGCGGCAAACTAGCGGACAGCTCCTACGAGCAGTACTTC